The rows below give T cell receptor beta chains drawn from one sample of a study of CD8 T cells in ankylosing spondylitis. MiXCR, applied by TCRdb to the 5' RACE reads, yields one record per CDR3 protein. The table records roughly 230,000 distinct CDR3 sequences, about 10% of them present only once. Sequenced sample: blood, either unsorted or a sorted T cell fraction (not recorded which). These receptors all stem from a male donor with ankylosing spondylitis or in good health (not recorded which). Both conserved end residues are trimmed from each CDR3. Not every row has a clone size; where given, it reads once, few, many or a size class.

TRBV12-3/TRBV12-4	many	TRBJ1-4	ASSRKGEKLF
TRBV5-1	many	TRBJ2-3	ASSPFLGGATDTQY
TRBV20-1	many	TRBJ1-1	SARDGGWEMNTEAF
TRBV6-1	many	TRBJ1-6	ASSPGQINSPLH
TRBV29-1	many	TRBJ2-7	SARLDEQY
TRBV18	few	TRBJ2-1	ASSPDVYGEQF
TRBV7-2	many	TRBJ1-3	ASSLGSSPGNTIY
TRBV30	many	TRBJ1-5	AWSGSKSAQH
TRBV27	many	TRBJ2-1	ASREGAYNEQF
TRBV20-1	many	TRBJ1-2	SARASGDSYGYT
TRBV7-2	many	TRBJ2-2	ASGLFRGGELF
TRBV30	few	TRBJ1-1	AWSPDRGISANTEAF
TRBV7-9	.	TRBJ2-1	AAAGGSSYNEQF
TRBV7-9	.	TRBJ1-1	ASSLGGVTEAF
TRBV5-5	few	TRBJ2-7	ASSFLPGQIEQY
TRBV14	.	TRBJ1-1	ASSLDRGRGEAF
TRBV12-3/TRBV12-4	many	TRBJ1-5	ASRVQGVDQPQH
TRBV4-1	many	TRBJ2-7	ASSQDQRTSYEQY
TRBV6-2/TRBV6-3	few	TRBJ2-4	ASRGQNIQY
TRBV5-1	many	TRBJ1-4	ASSWGTGTGNEKLF
TRBV4-1	many	TRBJ2-5	ASSQAHRQLQETQY
TRBV5-1	many	TRBJ1-1	ASSLEWGRPSEAF
TRBV20-1	many	TRBJ1-2	SARDPRGLTDGYT
TRBV12-3/TRBV12-4	many	TRBJ2-2	ASSLEQLLAGELF
TRBV7-9	many	TRBJ2-1	ASSAPSYNEQF
TRBV30	.	TRBJ2-5	AWSVTDRTTVRETQY
TRBV18	.	TRBJ1-1	ASSPPSNTEAF
TRBV18	few	TRBJ2-3	ASSAPQALAGGDTQY
TRBV6-2/TRBV6-3	few	TRBJ2-2	ASSYFTGVSGELF
TRBV14	many	TRBJ2-1	ASSQDSGSWVDEQF
TRBV27	many	TRBJ2-1	ASSSGLAGEYNEQF
TRBV27	.	TRBJ1-2	ASSSTGTGPLFYGYT
TRBV27	many	TRBJ2-7	ASSLSGGPYEQY
TRBV7-9	.	TRBJ1-2	ASSFRVEGGYT
TRBV7-2	many	TRBJ1-2	ASSFSGAYGYT
TRBV20-1	many	TRBJ2-7	SARGESGEAYEQY
TRBV20-1	.	TRBJ2-1	SASLVTKQF
TRBV20-1	many	TRBJ2-1	SARALASSYNEQF
TRBV7-2	many	TRBJ2-3	ASSARSGGDTQY
TRBV12-3/TRBV12-4	few	TRBJ2-3	ASSSSGGRTDTQY
TRBV20-1	few	TRBJ1-3	SATTGYSGNTIY
TRBV6-6	many	TRBJ1-6	ASSWGQGIPLH
TRBV27	many	TRBJ1-2	ASGSGTGYGYT
TRBV7-2	many	TRBJ2-2	ASSLGGGATGELF
TRBV3-1	many	TRBJ1-2	ASSLLGDGYT
TRBV5-1	many	TRBJ1-1	ASSLDGVITEAF
TRBV6-1	.	TRBJ2-7	ASDQTGGAEQY
TRBV10-1	few	TRBJ2-1	ASSGGTLHEQF
TRBV27	many	TRBJ1-5	ASRKDPAGNQPQH
TRBV7-9	few	TRBJ2-4	ASSPLGQGGGIQY
TRBV12-3/TRBV12-4	few	TRBJ1-1	ASRDLGGNTEAF
TRBV6-5	many	TRBJ2-7	ASSREGEQY